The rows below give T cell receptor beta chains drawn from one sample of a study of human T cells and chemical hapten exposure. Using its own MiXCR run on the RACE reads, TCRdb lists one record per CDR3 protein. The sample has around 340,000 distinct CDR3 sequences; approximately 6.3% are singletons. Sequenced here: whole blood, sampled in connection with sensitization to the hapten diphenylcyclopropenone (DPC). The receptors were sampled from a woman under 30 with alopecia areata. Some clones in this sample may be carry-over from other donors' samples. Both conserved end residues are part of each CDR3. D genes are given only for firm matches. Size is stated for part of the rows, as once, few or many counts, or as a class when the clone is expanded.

cdr3_aa: CACSGGLQETQYF; cdr3_nt: TGTGCCTGTAGCGGGGGGCTCCAAGAGACCCAGTACTTC; v_call: TRBV11-3; d_call: TRBD2; j_call: TRBJ2-5; clone_size: few
cdr3_aa: CASTDATGGGEKLFF; cdr3_nt: TGTGCCAGCACCGACGCGACAGGGGGGGGTGAAAAACTGTTTTTT; v_call: TRBV6-6; d_call: TRBD1; j_call: TRBJ1-4; clone_size: few
cdr3_aa: CASSLTTLDYEQYF; cdr3_nt: TGTGCCAGCAGTTTGACCACCCTTGACTACGAGCAGTACTTC; v_call: TRBV12-3/TRBV12-4; d_call: -; j_call: TRBJ2-7; clone_size: -
cdr3_aa: CASTRGSDTQYF; cdr3_nt: TGTGCCAGCACCCGGGGCTCAGATACGCAGTATTTT; v_call: TRBV12-3/TRBV12-4; d_call: -; j_call: TRBJ2-3; clone_size: -
cdr3_aa: CASSSPGLAGGAAQYF; cdr3_nt: TGTGCCAGCAGCTCCCCGGGACTAGCGGGGGGGGCGGCGCAGTATTTT; v_call: TRBV7-2; d_call: TRBD2; j_call: TRBJ2-3; clone_size: -
cdr3_aa: CASSQDAANTEAFF; cdr3_nt: TGCGCCAGCAGCCAAGATGCAGCGAACACTGAAGCTTTCTTT; v_call: TRBV4-1; d_call: -; j_call: TRBJ1-1; clone_size: many
cdr3_aa: CASSLAVSNQPQHF; cdr3_nt: TGTGCCAGCAGCCTTGCGGTGAGCAATCAGCCCCAGCATTTT; v_call: TRBV21-1; d_call: -; j_call: TRBJ1-5; clone_size: -
cdr3_aa: CASSEYSTAQETQYF; cdr3_nt: TGTGCCAGCAGTGAATATAGTACGGCACAAGAGACCCAGTACTTC; v_call: TRBV25-1; d_call: -; j_call: TRBJ2-5; clone_size: few
cdr3_aa: CASSYPPGHLSYEQYF; cdr3_nt: TGTGCCAGCAGTTACCCCCCGGGTCACCTTTCCTACGAGCAGTACTTC; v_call: TRBV6-2/TRBV6-3; d_call: -; j_call: TRBJ2-7; clone_size: many
cdr3_aa: CASSATGTQYQPQHF; cdr3_nt: TGTGCCAGCAGTGCCACAGGGACCCAATATCAGCCCCAGCATTTT; v_call: TRBV2; d_call: -; j_call: TRBJ1-5; clone_size: many
cdr3_aa: CASSEARVGYEQYF; cdr3_nt: TGTGCCAGCAGTGAAGCTAGGGTCGGATACGAGCAGTACTTC; v_call: TRBV6-1; d_call: -; j_call: TRBJ2-7; clone_size: many
cdr3_aa: CASSSNREETQYF; cdr3_nt: TGTGCCAGCTCCTCGAATCGCGAAGAGACCCAGTACTTC; v_call: TRBV18; d_call: -; j_call: TRBJ2-5; clone_size: few
cdr3_aa: CASGGQGGQPQHF; cdr3_nt: TGTGCCAGCGGGGGACAGGGAGGACAGCCCCAGCATTTT; v_call: TRBV2; d_call: TRBD1; j_call: TRBJ1-5; clone_size: many
cdr3_aa: CASSQDKRGWAGEQFF; cdr3_nt: TGTGCCAGCAGCCAAGACAAGCGGGGTTGGGCAGGGGAGCAGTTCTTC; v_call: TRBV4-2; d_call: TRBD2; j_call: TRBJ2-1; clone_size: many
cdr3_aa: CASSSAGTGNTIYF; cdr3_nt: TGTGCCAGCAGTTCCGCAGGGACTGGAAACACCATATATTTT; v_call: TRBV6-5; d_call: -; j_call: TRBJ1-3; clone_size: few
cdr3_aa: CAISESRQQETQYF; cdr3_nt: TGTGCCATCAGTGAGTCGCGGCAGCAAGAGACCCAGTACTTC; v_call: TRBV10-3; d_call: -; j_call: TRBJ2-5; clone_size: few
cdr3_aa: CASSSGQMNTGELFF; cdr3_nt: TGTGCCAGCAGTTCAGGACAGATGAACACCGGGGAGCTGTTTTTT; v_call: TRBV6-5; d_call: -; j_call: TRBJ2-2; clone_size: many
cdr3_aa: CASSQDIRPENTGELFF; cdr3_nt: TGCGCCAGCAGCCAAGATATCCGGCCTGAGAACACCGGGGAGCTGTTTTTT; v_call: TRBV4-3; d_call: -; j_call: TRBJ2-2; clone_size: many
cdr3_aa: CASSTDSDNQPQHF; cdr3_nt: TGTGCCAGTAGTACCGACAGTGATAATCAGCCCCAGCATTTT; v_call: TRBV19; d_call: -; j_call: TRBJ1-5; clone_size: few
cdr3_aa: CASSAGVGNEQYF; cdr3_nt: TGTGCCTCAAGTGCAGGGGTTGGTAACGAGCAGTACTTC; v_call: TRBV12-3/TRBV12-4; d_call: -; j_call: TRBJ2-7; clone_size: few
cdr3_aa: CASRGGLARYNEQFF; cdr3_nt: TGTGCCAGCAGGGGCGGCCTAGCGCGTTACAATGAGCAGTTCTTC; v_call: TRBV3-1; d_call: -; j_call: TRBJ2-1; clone_size: few
cdr3_aa: CASSQGRGQTYEQYF; cdr3_nt: TGCGCCAGCAGCCAAGGGAGGGGGCAAACCTACGAGCAGTACTTC; v_call: TRBV4-3; d_call: -; j_call: TRBJ2-7; clone_size: many
cdr3_aa: CASSPHPRDTSPLNTEAFF; cdr3_nt: TGTGCCAGCAGTCCCCACCCCCGGGACACCTCACCCCTGAACACTGAAGCTTTCTTT; v_call: TRBV27; d_call: -; j_call: TRBJ1-1; clone_size: few
cdr3_aa: CASSLAPGGGTEAFF; cdr3_nt: TGCGCCAGCAGCTTGGCCCCAGGGGGCGGCACTGAAGCTTTCTTT; v_call: TRBV5-1; d_call: TRBD1; j_call: TRBJ1-1; clone_size: -
cdr3_aa: CASSLVGGQTSSF; cdr3_nt: TGTGCCAGCAGCTTAGTGGGCGGACAGACCTCAAGCTTC; v_call: TRBV7-2; d_call: -; j_call: TRBJ2-7; clone_size: -
cdr3_aa: CDLTGPTDTQYF; cdr3_nt: TGTGATCTGACAGGGCCCACAGATACGCAGTATTTT; v_call: TRBV12-5; d_call: TRBD1; j_call: TRBJ2-3; clone_size: few
cdr3_aa: CASSLQGLTEAFF; cdr3_nt: TGTGCCAGCAGCTTACAGGGATTGACTGAAGCTTTCTTT; v_call: TRBV5-5; d_call: -; j_call: TRBJ1-1; clone_size: few
cdr3_aa: CASSDAGQGGTEAFF; cdr3_nt: TGTGCCAGCAGTGACGCGGGACAGGGTGGCACTGAAGCTTTCTTT; v_call: TRBV6-2/TRBV6-3; d_call: TRBD1; j_call: TRBJ1-1; clone_size: -
cdr3_aa: CASSRLTENTEAFF; cdr3_nt: TGTGCCAGCAGCCGACTCACAGAGAACACTGAAGCTTTCTTT; v_call: TRBV7-9; d_call: -; j_call: TRBJ1-1; clone_size: few
cdr3_aa: CSATRTGDANTGELFF; cdr3_nt: TGCAGTGCTACCCGGACAGGAGACGCGAACACCGGGGAGCTGTTTTTT; v_call: TRBV20-1; d_call: TRBD1; j_call: TRBJ2-2; clone_size: -
cdr3_aa: CASSQDLLTGELFF; cdr3_nt: TGCGCCAGCAGCCAAGATTTACTCACCGGGGAGCTGTTTTTT; v_call: TRBV4-3; d_call: -; j_call: TRBJ2-2; clone_size: few
cdr3_aa: CASSQELSPSVAFF; cdr3_nt: TGTGCCAGCAGCCAAGAGTTATCACCCTCGGTAGCTTTCTTT; v_call: TRBV14; d_call: -; j_call: TRBJ1-1; clone_size: many
cdr3_aa: CASSQELTSGGATDTQYF; cdr3_nt: TGCGCCAGCAGCCAAGAGCTGACTAGCGGGGGGGCCACAGATACGCAGTATTTT; v_call: TRBV4-3; d_call: TRBD2; j_call: TRBJ2-3; clone_size: many
cdr3_aa: CASSSSLAGFTGELFF; cdr3_nt: TGTGCCAGCAGTTCTAGTCTAGCGGGGTTTACCGGGGAGCTGTTTTTT; v_call: TRBV28; d_call: TRBD2; j_call: TRBJ2-2; clone_size: few
cdr3_aa: CASSLQGKPNGYTF; cdr3_nt: TGTGCCAGCAGTTTACAGGGTAAACCTAATGGCTACACCTTC; v_call: TRBV6-6; d_call: -; j_call: TRBJ1-2; clone_size: few
cdr3_aa: CASSLRPNEQFF; cdr3_nt: TGCGCCAGCAGCTTGCGCCCGAATGAGCAGTTCTTC; v_call: TRBV5-1; d_call: -; j_call: TRBJ2-1; clone_size: -
cdr3_aa: CASSQESAIKANTGELFF; cdr3_nt: TGCGCCAGCAGCCAAGAGTCGGCTATCAAAGCGAACACCGGGGAGCTGTTTTTT; v_call: TRBV4-3; d_call: -; j_call: TRBJ2-2; clone_size: many
cdr3_aa: CASSHRDSYYEQYF; cdr3_nt: TGTGCCAGCAGTCACCGGGACAGTTACTACGAGCAGTACTTC; v_call: TRBV2; d_call: TRBD1; j_call: TRBJ2-7; clone_size: many
cdr3_aa: CATSDLPGGGSGANVLTF; cdr3_nt: TGTGCCACCAGTGATTTGCCAGGGGGAGGCTCTGGGGCCAACGTCCTGACTTTC; v_call: TRBV24-1; d_call: -; j_call: TRBJ2-6; clone_size: -
cdr3_aa: CASSTDRNYGYTF; cdr3_nt: TGTGCCAGCAGTACGGACAGAAACTATGGCTACACCTTC; v_call: TRBV6-5; d_call: -; j_call: TRBJ1-2; clone_size: -
cdr3_aa: CASSFGSDRRALHF; cdr3_nt: TGTGCCAGCAGTTTCGGTTCGGACCGTCGCGCCCTCCACTTT; v_call: TRBV28; d_call: -; j_call: TRBJ1-6; clone_size: -
cdr3_aa: CASSTEQENTEAFF; cdr3_nt: TGTGCCAGCAGCACCGAGCAGGAGAACACTGAAGCTTTCTTT; v_call: TRBV3-1; d_call: -; j_call: TRBJ1-1; clone_size: many
cdr3_aa: CASSYGETEAFF; cdr3_nt: TGTGCCAGCAGTTACGGGGAGACTGAAGCTTTCTTT; v_call: TRBV28; d_call: -; j_call: TRBJ1-1; clone_size: -
cdr3_aa: CASSQGANLGYTF; cdr3_nt: TGTGCCAGCAGCCAAGGAGCAAATCTCGGCTACACCTTC; v_call: TRBV3-1; d_call: -; j_call: TRBJ1-2; clone_size: many
cdr3_aa: CASGPARASYGYTF; cdr3_nt: TGTGCCAGCGGCCCCGCCAGGGCTTCCTATGGCTACACCTTC; v_call: TRBV7-2; d_call: -; j_call: TRBJ1-2; clone_size: -
cdr3_aa: CASSLQQRGPSTDTQYF; cdr3_nt: TGTGCCAGCAGCTTGCAACAGCGGGGGCCTAGCACAGATACGCAGTATTTT; v_call: TRBV11-2; d_call: TRBD2; j_call: TRBJ2-3; clone_size: -
cdr3_aa: CAISEFRQGALYSELFF; cdr3_nt: TGTGCCATCAGTGAGTTCCGACAGGGGGCCCTATATTCGGAGCTGTTTTTT; v_call: TRBV10-3; d_call: TRBD1; j_call: TRBJ2-2; clone_size: few
cdr3_aa: CASSSPGWLGEQFF; cdr3_nt: TGTGCCAGCAGCTCGCCCGGATGGCTTGGTGAGCAGTTCTTC; v_call: TRBV7-2; d_call: -; j_call: TRBJ2-1; clone_size: -
cdr3_aa: CASSEDLGLADLYEQYF; cdr3_nt: TGTGCCAGCAGTGAAGATCTTGGACTAGCCGATTTGTACGAGCAGTACTTC; v_call: TRBV2; d_call: TRBD2; j_call: TRBJ2-7; clone_size: -